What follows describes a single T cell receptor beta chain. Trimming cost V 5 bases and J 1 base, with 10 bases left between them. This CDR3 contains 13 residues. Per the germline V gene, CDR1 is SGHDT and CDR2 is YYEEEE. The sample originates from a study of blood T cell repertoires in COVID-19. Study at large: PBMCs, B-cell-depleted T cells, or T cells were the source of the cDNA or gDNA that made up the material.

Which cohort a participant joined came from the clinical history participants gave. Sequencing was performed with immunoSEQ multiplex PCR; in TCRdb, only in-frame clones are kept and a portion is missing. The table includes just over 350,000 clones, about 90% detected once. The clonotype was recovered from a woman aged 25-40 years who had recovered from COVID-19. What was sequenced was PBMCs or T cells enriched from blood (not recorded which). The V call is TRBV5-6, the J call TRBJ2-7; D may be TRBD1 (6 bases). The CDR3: CASRSRGSYEQYF. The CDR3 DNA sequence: TGTGCCAGCAGGTCCAGGGGTTCCTACGAGCAGTACTTC. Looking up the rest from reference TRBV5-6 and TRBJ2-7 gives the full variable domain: DAGVTQSPTHLIKTRGQQVTLRCSPKSGHDTVSWYQQALGQGPQFIFQYYEEEERQRGNFPDRFSGHQFPNYSSELNVNALLLGDSALYLCASRSRGSYEQYFGPGTRLTVT.